These 21 T cell receptor beta chains were all obtained from the same sample, sequenced in a study of blood T cell repertoires in COVID-19. Sequencing used immunoSEQ multiplex PCR; TCRdb keeps in-frame clones, though not all of them. The data contain about 190,000 clones, 84% of them seen just once; the ten biggest clones take up 5.1%. The sequenced sample consisted of peripheral blood. All receptors derive from a woman between 70 and 85 years old with active or convalescent COVID-19.

The chain uses TRBV18 and TRBJ1-1; unclear D gene. Germline V gene data show CDR1 as KGHSH and CDR2 as LQKENI. V lost 6 bases to trimming and J lost 1 base, with 12 bases between them. This CDR3 is 14 amino acids long. The CDR3 nucleotides read TGTGCCAGCTCCGTATCCGCTAAGAACACTGAAGCTTTCTTT. This gives the protein CASSVSAKNTEAFF.

A single count supports this clone. This sequence joins TRBV7-9 and TRBJ1-2, with unresolved D. The CDR3 runs to 15 residues. Trimming cost V 5 bases and J 5 bases, with 18 bases left between them. CDR1 SEHNR and CDR2 FQNEAQ come from the germline V gene (reference sequence). The CDR3 nucleotides are TGTGCCAGCAGCACCCCCTACCCCACGGGTTATGGCTACACCTTC. Protein sequence: CASSTPYPTGYGYTF.

V gene TRBV5-1 combines with J gene TRBJ2-3; 8 nucleotides match TRBD1. This CDR3 contains 15 residues. CDR1 and CDR2 from the germline V gene are SGHRS and YFSETQ. V lost 4 bases, J lost 5 bases, and 9 bases stayed unmatched. CDR3 coding DNA: TGCGCCAGCAGCCTGCAGGGGGCGCTGGTAGATACGCAGTATTTT. It is translated as CASSLQGALVDTQYF. The full variable domain, rest sourced from reference TRBV5-1 and TRBJ2-3, is KAGVTQTPRYLIKTRGQQVTLSCSPISGHRSVSWYQQTPGQGLQFLFEYFSETQRNKGNFPGRFSGRQFSNSRSEMNVSTLELGDSALYLCASSLQGALVDTQYFGPGTRLTVL.

This clone was recorded only once. This chain uses TRBV29-1 with TRBJ1-2; D is unclear. In germline, CDR1 is SQVTM, CDR2 ANQGSEA. The ends were cut back, 4 bases at V and 2 bases at J, with 5 bases in the middle. The CDR3 covers 11 residues. The DNA for the CDR3 is TGCAGCGTTGCCAGAAACTATGGCTACACCTTC. Translating gives CSVARNYGYTF.

The V gene is TRBV9, the J gene TRBJ2-7; TRBD1 agrees at 8 bases. The germline gives CDR1 SGDLS, CDR2 YYNGEE. This CDR3 has 14 residues. The ends lost 2 bases at V and 6 bases at J; junction bases unmatched: 7. CDR3 bases: TGTGCCAGCAGCGTGCTTGGACAGGGTGGCGAGCAGTACTTC. This translates into CASSVLGQGGEQYF.

The CDR3 DNA reads as TGTGCTAGTGGTTTGGGGGCTCGCGCAGATACGCAGTATTTT. This translates into CASGLGARADTQYF. The chain combines TRBV12-5 with TRBJ2-3; no clear D. The CDR3 is 14 residues long. Trimming removed 1 base from V and 4 bases from J, with 9 bases in between. The germline gives CDR1 LGHNT, CDR2 FRNRAP.

The rearrangement uses TRBV11-2 and TRBJ2-7; 16 nucleotides match TRBD2. The germline CDR1 and CDR2 sequences are SGHAT and FQNNGV. CDR3 length equals 18 residues. The trim removed 6 bases at V and 1 base at J, leaving 9 bases unmatched. The CDR3 loop is CASRPGTSGRAGSYEQYF. The CDR3 nucleotides read TGTGCCAGCAGACCCGGGACTAGCGGGAGGGCAGGGTCCTACGAGCAGTACTTC. Filled out from reference TRBV11-2 and TRBJ2-7, the complete variable domain reads EAGVAQSPRYKIIEKRQSVAFWCNPISGHATLYWYQQILGQGPKLLIQFQNNGVVDDSQLPKDRFSAERLKGVDSTLKIQPAKLEDSAVYLCASRPGTSGRAGSYEQYFGPGTRLTVT.

This chain joins TRBV28 and TRBJ2-7; 7 nucleotides line up with TRBD1. Germline CDR1 reads MDHEN; CDR2 reads SYDVKM. V gave up 4 bases and J gave up 1 base; unmatched junction bases: 4. The CDR3 totals 14 residues. The CDR3 spells CASSSYRGSYEQYF. The CDR3 DNA reads TGTGCCAGCAGTTCCTACAGGGGATCCTACGAGCAGTACTTC.

The V call is TRBV7-2, the J call TRBJ1-6; 7 bases line up with TRBD1. CDR3 size: 14 residues. J lost 7 bases, V lost 4 bases, and 4 bases had no gene match. Per germline, CDR1 SGHTA and CDR2 FQGNSA. CDR3 in amino acids: CASSYRDRNSPLHF. The CDR3 DNA reads TGTGCCAGCAGCTACCGGGACAGAAATTCACCCCTCCACTTT.

The V and J genes are TRBV10-1 and TRBJ1-4; D unresolved. Germline V gene sequence: CDR1 WNHNN, CDR2 SYGVQD (reference sequence). The CDR3 totals 13 residues. With 5 bases removed from V and 4 bases from J, the gap between germline ends came to 8 bases. The CDR3 nucleotides are TGCGCCAGCAGTCGGGATATTAATGAAAAACTGTTTTTT. Its protein product is CASSRDINEKLFF.

The genes are TRBV3-1 (or the pseudogene TRBV3-2) and TRBJ2-1; 14 nucleotides match TRBD2. The CDR3 length is 17 residues. The germline V gene has CDR1 LGHDT and CDR2 YNNKEL (reference sequence). V gave up 4 bases and J gave up 5 bases; unmatched junction bases: 7. The CDR3 DNA is TGTGCCAGCAGCCCGACAGGACTAGCGGGAGGTGACAATGAGCAGTTCTTC. Protein: CASSPTGLAGGDNEQFF.

V usage is TRBV11-2 and J usage is TRBJ1-2; D perhaps matches TRBD1 (6 bases). The germline V gene has CDR1 SGHAT and CDR2 FQNNGV. There are 14 residues in the CDR3. V was trimmed by 3 bases and J by 4 bases, leaving 12 bases between them. The CDR3 region is CASSLPGVIYGYTF. The CDR3 DNA is TGTGCCAGCAGCTTGCCAGGGGTAATCTATGGCTACACCTTC.

This clone was seen only once. This chain joins TRBV7-9 and TRBJ2-7; TRBD2 might be the D (6 bases). The germline V gene has CDR1 SEHNR and CDR2 FQNEAQ (reference sequence). The CDR3 is 10 residues long. V dropped 5 bases and J dropped 7 bases, with 6 bases sitting between them. This chain's CDR3 is CASSGGEQYF. The CDR3 nucleotides read TGTGCCAGCAGCGGGGGGGAGCAGTACTTC.

This clone has a handful of counts. The rearrangement joins TRBV11-2 to TRBJ1-4, with D unresolved. Trimming left V 5 bases short and J 1 base short, with 17 bases between. The CDR3 runs 17 residues. Germline CDR1 reads SGHAT; CDR2 reads FQNNGV. DNA of the CDR3: TGTGCCAGCAGCCGACCTGTGGACCGGGGAACTAATGAAAAACTGTTTTTT. It encodes CASSRPVDRGTNEKLFF.

V usage is TRBV4-1 and J usage is TRBJ1-2, with TRBD1 identical over 7 bases. CDR3 length: 16 amino acids. The ends lost 4 bases at V and 2 bases at J; junction bases unmatched: 10. Germline CDR1 reads MGHRA; CDR2 reads YSYEKL. The CDR3 spells CASSREGTELNYGYTF. CDR3 coding DNA: TGCGCCAGCAGCCGGGAAGGGACAGAGTTGAACTATGGCTACACCTTC.

The genes are TRBV6-5 and TRBJ1-1; D is undetermined. V was trimmed by 9 bases and J by 1 base, leaving 9 bases between them. Germline V gene sequence: CDR1 MNHEY, CDR2 SVGAGI. The CDR3 runs 12 residues. The CDR3 DNA sequence: TGTGCCAGTTCCAGACAGAACACTGAAGCTTTCTTT. It codes for CASSRQNTEAFF.

This clone appeared a single time. Here the CDR3 reads CSVLLPRGEQYF. As DNA, the CDR3 is TGCAGCGTTCTCCTACCTAGGGGCGAGCAGTACTTC. The genes are TRBV29-1 and TRBJ2-7; D may be TRBD1 (5 bases). V lost 5 bases, J lost 6 bases, and 14 bases lay in between. Germline-derived CDR1 and CDR2 are SQVTM and ANQGSEA. The CDR3 spans 12 residues.

The V and J genes are TRBV2 and TRBJ1-1; unclear D gene. Germline assignment: CDR1 SNHLY and CDR2 FYNNEI. V lost 2 bases and J 3 bases, leaving 4 bases between the germline ends. The CDR3 contains 12 residues. CDR3 bases: TGTGCCAGCAGTGAACGGTACACTGAAGCTTTCTTT. Encoded protein: CASSERYTEAFF.

The chain couples TRBV2 to TRBJ1-5; TRBD1 might be the D (6 bases). Germline CDR1 reads SNHLY; CDR2 reads FYNNEI. The length of the CDR3 is 14 residues. V was clipped by 3 bases and J by 5 bases, with 11 bases between them. As DNA, the CDR3 is TGTGCCAGCAGTGACTTCAGGGGCCATCAGCCCCAGCATTTT. The encoded protein is CASSDFRGHQPQHF.

The rearrangement uses TRBV27 and TRBJ1-4; 7 bases fit TRBD1. CDR1 and CDR2 from the germline V gene are MNHEY and SMNVEV (reference sequence). V was pared by 6 bases and J by 8 bases, with 12 bases of the junction left unmatched. The CDR3 is made up of 15 amino acids. CDR3 in amino acids: CASSDTGAGLEKLFF. The CDR3 bases are TGTGCCAGCAGCGACACAGGGGCTGGGTTGGAAAAACTGTTTTTT.

This clone was recorded only once. The chain is built from TRBV11-2 and TRBJ1-1; maybe TRBD1 (6 bases). V shed 5 bases and J shed 3 bases, with 22 bases lying between them. The CDR3 loop spans 17 amino acids. In germline, CDR1 is SGHAT, CDR2 FQNNGV. The CDR3 spells CASSPLGGLGVDTEAFF. CDR3 nucleotide sequence: TGTGCCAGCAGCCCCCTTGGGGGCCTGGGGGTAGACACTGAAGCTTTCTTT.